This TCR beta chain was recorded in a study of cytomegalovirus exposure and HLA in healthy donors. Study-wide points: Cytomegalovirus status was reportedly diagnosed by the classifier with high specificity and sensitivity. Associated with cytomegalovirus, according to the listing, were around 160 TCR beta chains. In a later analysis, parvovirus B19, influenza, CMV and Epstein-Barr virus appeared linked to several top co-occurrence clusters.

The PCR made use of 60 Vbeta and 13 Jbeta primers. Here immunoSEQ multiplex PCR was the method, and the copy in TCRdb shows in-frame clones only, minus some. The table shows over 150,000 clones, with roughly 79% occurring only once. CDR1 is SEHNR, CDR2 FQNEAQ, per germline (reference sequence). Germline trimming cut 4 bases from V and 0 bases from J; bases unmatched to any gene: 6. This CDR3 contains 15 residues. Of note for this clone: Its antigen is not identified.

This clonotype originated in a woman between 50 and 59 years old in good health and CMV-seronegative. The gene calls are TRBV7-9 and TRBJ2-7; 7 bases line up with TRBD1. The specimen was PBMCs. The CDR3 sequence: CASSSFRDSSYEQYF. CDR3 coding DNA: TGTGCCAGCAGCTCCTTCCGGGACAGCTCCTACGAGCAGTACTTC.